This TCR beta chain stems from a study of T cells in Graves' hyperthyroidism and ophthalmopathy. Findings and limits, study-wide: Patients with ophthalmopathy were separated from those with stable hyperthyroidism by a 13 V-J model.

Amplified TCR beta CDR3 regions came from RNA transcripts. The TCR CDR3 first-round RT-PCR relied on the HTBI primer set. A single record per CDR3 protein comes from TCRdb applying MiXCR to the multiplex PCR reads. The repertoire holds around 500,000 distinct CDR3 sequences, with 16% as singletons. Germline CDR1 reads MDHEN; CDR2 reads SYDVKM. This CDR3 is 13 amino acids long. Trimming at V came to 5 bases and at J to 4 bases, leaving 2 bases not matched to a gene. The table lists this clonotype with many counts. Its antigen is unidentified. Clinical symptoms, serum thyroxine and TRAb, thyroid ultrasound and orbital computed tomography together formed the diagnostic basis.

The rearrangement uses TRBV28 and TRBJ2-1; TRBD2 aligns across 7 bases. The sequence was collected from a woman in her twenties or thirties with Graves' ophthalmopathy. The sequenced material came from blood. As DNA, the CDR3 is TGTGCCAGCAGTAGCGGGACGTACAATGAGCAGTTCTTC. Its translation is CASSSGTYNEQFF. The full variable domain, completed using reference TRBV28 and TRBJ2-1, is DVKVTQSSRYLVKRTGEKVFLECVQDMDHENMFWYRQDPGLGLRLIYFSYDVKMKEKGDIPEGYSVSREKKERFSLILESASTNQTSMYLCASSSGTYNEQFFGPGTRLTVL.